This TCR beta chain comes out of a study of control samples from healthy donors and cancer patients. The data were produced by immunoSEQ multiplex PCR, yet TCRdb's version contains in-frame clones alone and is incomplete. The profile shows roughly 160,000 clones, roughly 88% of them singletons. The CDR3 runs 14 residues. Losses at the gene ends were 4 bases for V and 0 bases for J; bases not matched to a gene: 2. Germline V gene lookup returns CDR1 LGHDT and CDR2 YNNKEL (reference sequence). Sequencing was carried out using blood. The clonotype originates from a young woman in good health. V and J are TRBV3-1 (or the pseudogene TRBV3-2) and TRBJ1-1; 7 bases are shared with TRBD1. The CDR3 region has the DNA TGTGCCAGCAGCCCAACAGGGGTGAACACTGAAGCTTTCTTT. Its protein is CASSPTGVNTEAFF.